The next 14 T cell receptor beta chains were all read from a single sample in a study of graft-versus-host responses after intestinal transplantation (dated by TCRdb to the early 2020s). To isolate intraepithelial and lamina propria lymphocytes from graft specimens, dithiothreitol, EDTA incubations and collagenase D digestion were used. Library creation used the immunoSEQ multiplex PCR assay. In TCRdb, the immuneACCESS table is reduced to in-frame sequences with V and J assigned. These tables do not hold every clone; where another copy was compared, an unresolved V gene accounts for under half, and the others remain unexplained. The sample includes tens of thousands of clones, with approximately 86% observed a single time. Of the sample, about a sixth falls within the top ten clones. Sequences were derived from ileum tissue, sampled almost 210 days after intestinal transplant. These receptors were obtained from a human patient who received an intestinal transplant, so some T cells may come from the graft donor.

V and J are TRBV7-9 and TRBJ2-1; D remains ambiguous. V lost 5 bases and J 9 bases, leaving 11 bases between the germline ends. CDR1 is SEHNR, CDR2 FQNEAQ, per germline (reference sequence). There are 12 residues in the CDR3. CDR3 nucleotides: TGTGCCAGCAGCCCGTCGGTGGCTGAGCAGTTCTTC. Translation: CASSPSVAEQFF.

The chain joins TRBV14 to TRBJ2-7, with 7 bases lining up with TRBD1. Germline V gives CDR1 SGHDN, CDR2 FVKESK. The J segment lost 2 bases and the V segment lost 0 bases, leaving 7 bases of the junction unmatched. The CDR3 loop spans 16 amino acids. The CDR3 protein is CASSQDWRQGTYEQYF. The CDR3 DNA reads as TGTGCCAGCAGCCAAGATTGGAGACAGGGCACCTACGAGCAGTACTTC.

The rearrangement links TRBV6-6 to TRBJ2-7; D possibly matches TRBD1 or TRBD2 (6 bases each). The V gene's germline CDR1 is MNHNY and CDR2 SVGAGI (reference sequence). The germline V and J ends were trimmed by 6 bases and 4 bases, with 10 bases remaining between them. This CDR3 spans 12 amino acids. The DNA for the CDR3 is TGTGCCAGCAGGGAAGGGGGGTACGAGCAGTACTTC. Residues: CASREGGYEQYF.

CDR3 DNA: TGCGCCAGCAGCCAAGATTGGTCGGGTTTTGGCAGTGAAAAACTGTTTTTT. Amino acid sequence: CASSQDWSGFGSEKLFF. The chain recombines TRBV4-1 with TRBJ1-4; D unresolved. Trimming shortened V by 0 bases and J by 7 bases, and 18 bases separated the two germline ends. Germline V gene sequence: CDR1 MGHRA, CDR2 YSYEKL. The CDR3 has 17 residues.

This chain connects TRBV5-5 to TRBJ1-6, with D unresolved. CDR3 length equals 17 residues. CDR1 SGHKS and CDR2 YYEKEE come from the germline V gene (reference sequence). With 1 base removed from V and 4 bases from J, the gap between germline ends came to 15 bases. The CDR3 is CASSLFGQDPYNSPLHF. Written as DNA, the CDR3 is TGTGCCAGCAGCTTGTTTGGGCAGGACCCTTATAATTCACCCCTCCACTTT.

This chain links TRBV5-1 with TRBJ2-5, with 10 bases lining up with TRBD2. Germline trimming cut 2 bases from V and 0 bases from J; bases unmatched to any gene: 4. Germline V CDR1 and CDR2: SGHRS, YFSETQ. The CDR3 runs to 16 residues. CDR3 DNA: TGCGCCAGCAGCTTCCTTACTAGCGGGGACCAAGAGACCCAGTACTTC. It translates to CASSFLTSGDQETQYF.

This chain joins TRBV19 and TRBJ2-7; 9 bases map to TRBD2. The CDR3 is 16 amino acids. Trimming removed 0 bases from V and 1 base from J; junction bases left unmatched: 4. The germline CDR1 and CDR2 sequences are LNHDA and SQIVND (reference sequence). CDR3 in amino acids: CASSIDVLAGSYEQYF. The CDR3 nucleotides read TGTGCCAGTAGTATAGATGTGCTAGCGGGGTCCTACGAGCAGTACTTC.

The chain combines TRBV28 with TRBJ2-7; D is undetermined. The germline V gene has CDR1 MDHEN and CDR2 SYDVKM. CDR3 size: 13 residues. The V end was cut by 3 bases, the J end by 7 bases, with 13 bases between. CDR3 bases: TGTGCCAGCAGTTTTGCTGGGTTCGGTGAGCAGTACTTC. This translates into CASSFAGFGEQYF.

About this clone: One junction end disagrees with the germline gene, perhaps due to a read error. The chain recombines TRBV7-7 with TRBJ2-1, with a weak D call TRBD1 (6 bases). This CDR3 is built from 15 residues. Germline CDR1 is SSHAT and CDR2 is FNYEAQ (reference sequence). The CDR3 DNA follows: TGTGCTAGCAGCTTAGGGCAGGGGCTGGACAATGAGCAGTTCTTC. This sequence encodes CASSLGQGLDNEQFF.

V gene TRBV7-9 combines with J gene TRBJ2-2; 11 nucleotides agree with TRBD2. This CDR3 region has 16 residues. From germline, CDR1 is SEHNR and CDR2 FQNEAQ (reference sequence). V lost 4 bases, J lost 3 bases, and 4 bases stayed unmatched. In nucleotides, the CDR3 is TGTGCCAGCAGCTCCGGACTAGCGGGTTACACCGGGGAGCTGTTTTTT. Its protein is CASSSGLAGYTGELFF.

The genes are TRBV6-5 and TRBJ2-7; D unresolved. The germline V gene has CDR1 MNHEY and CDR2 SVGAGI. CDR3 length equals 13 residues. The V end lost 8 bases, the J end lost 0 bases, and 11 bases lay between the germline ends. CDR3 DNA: TGTGCCAGCGGGAACCTTGTCTCCTACGAGCAGTACTTC. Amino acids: CASGNLVSYEQYF.

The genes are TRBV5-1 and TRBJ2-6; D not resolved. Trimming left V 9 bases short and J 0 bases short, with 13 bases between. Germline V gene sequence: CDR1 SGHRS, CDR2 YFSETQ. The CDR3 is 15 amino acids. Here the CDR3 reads CATQDTSSGANVLTF. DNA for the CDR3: TGCGCCACTCAAGACACGAGCTCTGGGGCCAACGTCCTGACTTTC.

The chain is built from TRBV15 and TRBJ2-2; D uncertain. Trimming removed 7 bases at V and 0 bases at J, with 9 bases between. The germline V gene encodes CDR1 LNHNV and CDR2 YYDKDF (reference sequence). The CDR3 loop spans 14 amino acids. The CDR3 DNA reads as TGTGCCACCAACGAGATTTCGAACACCGGGGAGCTGTTTTTT. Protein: CATNEISNTGELFF.

The CDR3 coding sequence is TGTGCCAGCAGCTTACCGACGCCCGGAAACACCATATATTTT. Protein sequence: CASSLPTPGNTIYF. This chain links TRBV7-8 with TRBJ1-3; D unresolved. This CDR3 comprises 14 residues. V lost 2 bases and J lost 4, with 9 bases in between. Per the germline V gene, CDR1 is SGHVS and CDR2 is FQNEAQ.